One sample yielded the 18 T cell receptor beta chains listed below, sequenced in a study of radiotherapy plus CTLA-4 blockade in lung cancer. Clones were sequenced by immunoSEQ multiplex PCR, and TCRdb holds only the in-frame ones, with some missing. The data contain about 49,000 clones, around nine tenths of them singletons. Sequenced material: peripheral blood, taken from a patient treated with radiotherapy plus ipilimumab. These receptors came from a human donor with non-small cell lung cancer whose response to radiotherapy plus ipilimumab could not be evaluated.

The gene calls are TRBV10-3 and TRBJ2-3, with no clear D. Trimming cost V 3 bases and J 0 bases, with 13 bases left between them. The CDR3 sequence is 16 residues long. Germline assignment: CDR1 ENHRY and CDR2 SYGVKD. CDR3 sequence: CAISDLPSASTDTQYF. In DNA form, the CDR3 reads TGTGCCATCAGTGACCTACCGAGCGCGAGCACAGATACGCAGTATTTT.

This clone was seen once. The chain recombines TRBV27 with TRBJ1-2; D perhaps matches TRBD1 (6 bases). CDR1 and CDR2 from the germline V gene are MNHEY and SMNVEV (reference sequence). Trimming removed 4 bases at V and 8 bases at J, with 17 bases between. The CDR3 runs to 14 residues. CDR3 nucleotides: TGTGCCAGCAGTTCGACAGGAACCCCTTGGGGCTACACCTTC. Protein sequence: CASSSTGTPWGYTF.

The J gene is TRBJ1-2, the V gene TRBV28; 7 bases agree with TRBD1. The CDR3 has 13 amino acids. The V and J ends lost 4 bases and 6 bases, in that order; junction bases with no gene match: 5. Germline CDR1 MDHEN, CDR2 SYDVKM. The CDR3 region has the DNA TGTGCCAGCAGTTCCCCGACAGGGAATGGCTACACCTTC. Translation: CASSSPTGNGYTF.

V is TRBV5-1 and J is TRBJ2-1; no definite D call. The V end lost 0 bases, the J end lost 5 bases, and 9 bases lay between the germline ends. Germline loops: CDR1 SGHRS, CDR2 YFSETQ. This CDR3 spans 14 amino acids. CDR3 loop: CASSLGQANNEQFF. Here the CDR3 DNA reads TGCGCCAGCAGCTTGGGGCAGGCTAACAATGAGCAGTTCTTC.

The gene calls are TRBV27 and TRBJ2-1; D possibly corresponds to TRBD1 (5 bases). The CDR3 runs 15 residues. Trimming took 5 bases from V and 3 from J, leaving 14 bases between them. CDR1 is MNHEY, CDR2 SMNVEV, per germline (reference sequence). The CDR3 region is CASSKGILDYNEQFF. In nucleotides, the CDR3 is TGTGCCAGCAGTAAGGGGATTCTCGACTACAATGAGCAGTTCTTC.

This rearrangement joins TRBV4-1 to TRBJ1-2; D is uncertain. CDR3 length: 16 residues. V gave up 0 bases and J gave up 4 bases, with 15 bases separating them. Germline CDR1 MGHRA, CDR2 YSYEKL. The CDR3 DNA reads as TGCGCCAGCAGCCAAGACGGCGGGGAGCCCCTCTATGGCTACACCTTC. This sequence encodes CASSQDGGEPLYGYTF.

J is TRBJ2-7 and V is TRBV14, with D perhaps matching TRBD2 (5 bases). CDR1 and CDR2 from the germline V gene are SGHDN and FVKESK. With 2 bases removed from V and 2 bases from J, the gap between germline ends came to 13 bases. The CDR3 contains 15 residues. The CDR3, as DNA: TGTGCCAGCAGCCAAACTAGGGCAGCTCCCTACGAGCAGTACTTC. This encodes CASSQTRAAPYEQYF.

The gene calls are TRBV6-1 and TRBJ2-1, with 13 positions matching TRBD2. V trimming: 2 bases; J trimming: 10 bases; junction bases outside the gene matches: 8. This CDR3 contains 16 residues. Germline CDR1 MNHNS, CDR2 SASEGT. CDR3 in amino acids: CASSERRTSGSGEQFF. CDR3 in DNA: TGTGCCAGCAGTGAACGAAGGACTAGCGGGAGTGGGGAGCAGTTCTTC.

The chain is built from TRBV6-5 and TRBJ2-3; 8 positions agree with TRBD1. Germline CDR1 and CDR2: MNHEY and SVGAGI. This CDR3 comprises 15 residues. The V gene end was trimmed by 2 bases and the J gene end by 9 bases; junction bases not matched to a gene: 10. The CDR3 loop reads CASSYGGTGGETQYF. As DNA, the CDR3 is TGTGCCAGCAGTTACGGGGGAACAGGGGGTGAAACGCAGTATTTT.

The V and J genes are TRBV7-9 and TRBJ1-1; D ambiguous. The germline V gene encodes CDR1 SEHNR and CDR2 FQNEAQ (reference sequence). The CDR3 is 14 residues long. V was cut by 4 bases and J by 1 base, with 10 bases left in between. CDR3: CASSSISANTEAFF. The CDR3 bases are TGTGCCAGCAGCTCAATCAGCGCGAACACTGAAGCTTTCTTT.

V and J are TRBV7-9 and TRBJ2-5, with 10 bases aligning to TRBD2. The ends lost 5 bases at V and 4 bases at J; junction bases unmatched: 4. This CDR3 region has 14 residues. Germline-derived CDR1 and CDR2 are SEHNR and FQNEAQ (reference sequence). The DNA for the CDR3 is TGTGCCAGCAGCGGGGGACTAGCGACAGAGACCCAGTACTTC. Protein: CASSGGLATETQYF.

This rearrangement joins TRBV12-2 to TRBJ2-5; the table names TRBD2, a call not compared with the DNA. TRBV12-2 is deemed a pseudogene. This CDR3 is built from 15 residues. CDR3 amino acids: CASRPRGVMRETQYF. As DNA, the CDR3 is TGTGCAAGTCGCCCGCGGGGGGTAATGCGAGAGACCCAGTACTTC.

The chain carries TRBV19 and TRBJ2-2; 8 nucleotides line up with TRBD2. CDR1 is LNHDA, CDR2 SQIVND, per germline (reference sequence). V was clipped by 3 bases and J by 2 bases; unmatched bases: 11. The CDR3 totals 18 residues. CDR3 DNA: TGTGCCAGTAGTATGGACGGGAGGGCCCCTAGAAACACCGGGGAGCTGTTTTTT. This gives the protein CASSMDGRAPRNTGELFF.

The CDR3 region is CASSIADRRNIQYF. The CDR3 DNA sequence: TGTGCCAGTAGTATAGCGGATAGGAGAAACATTCAGTACTTC. V usage is TRBV19 and J usage is TRBJ2-4; D gene ambiguous. This CDR3 spans 14 amino acids. The ends were cut back, 1 base at V and 6 bases at J, with 10 bases in the middle. Germline values: CDR1 LNHDA, CDR2 SQIVND (reference sequence).

This clone was detected only once. The chain has TRBV15 and TRBJ1-4; no clear D. Germline lookup yields CDR1 LNHNV and CDR2 YYDKDF (reference sequence). The CDR3 is made up of 11 amino acids. The ends were cut back, 6 bases at V and 8 bases at J, with 7 bases in the middle. Here the CDR3 reads CATSSREKLFF. The CDR3 region has the DNA TGTGCCACCAGTTCGAGGGAAAAACTGTTTTTT. The complete variable domain, with remaining parts taken from reference TRBV15 and TRBJ1-4, reads DAMVIQNPRYQVTQFGKPVTLSCSQTLNHNVMYWYQQKSSQAPKLLFHYYDKDFNNEADTPDNFQSRRPNTSFCFLDIRSPGLGDTAMYLCATSSREKLFFGSGTQLSVL.

In nucleotides, the CDR3 is TGTGCCATCAGGTGGGGTGACGGGGGCAATGAGCAGTTCTTC. Translation: CAIRWGDGGNEQFF. The chain is built from TRBV10-3 and TRBJ2-1, with D possibly TRBD2 on 6 matching bases. The CDR3 runs 14 residues. Germline loops: CDR1 ENHRY, CDR2 SYGVKD. V lost 6 bases and J lost 6, with 15 bases in between.

The chain carries TRBV5-8 and TRBJ2-5; 16 positions match TRBD2. The germline V gene has CDR1 SGHTS and CDR2 YDEGEE. This CDR3 region has 18 residues. J lost 4 bases, V lost 4 bases, and 10 bases had no gene match. The DNA of the CDR3 is TGTGCCAGCAGCGCCGGGACTAGCGGGGGGGGTCTCGGAGAGACCCAGTACTTC. Its translation is CASSAGTSGGGLGETQYF.

The genes are TRBV6-5 and TRBJ2-3; 9 bases fit TRBD2. The V segment lost 11 bases and the J segment 1 base; nucleotides outside the gene matches: 7. Germline CDR1 and CDR2: MNHEY and SVGAGI. The CDR3 has 14 residues. The CDR3 reads CASVAGGGTDTQYF. The CDR3 region has the DNA TGTGCCTCCGTGGCGGGGGGGGGCACAGATACGCAGTATTTT.